This T cell receptor (beta chain) is from a study of cytomegalovirus exposure and HLA in healthy donors. Study at large: Of all 400 or so donors who were genotyped, 70% to 85% belonged to the Caucasian-associated ancestry cluster.

The germline CDR1 and CDR2 sequences are SGHDN and FVKESK. This CDR3 has 13 residues. V lost 1 base to trimming and J lost 3 bases, with 7 bases between them. The study ran its PCR with 60 Vbeta and 13 Jbeta primers. The data were produced by immunoSEQ multiplex PCR, yet TCRdb's version contains in-frame clones alone and is incomplete. The table lists some 180,000 clones, more than 60% of them singletons. This sequence was found in a man between 18 and 29 years old in good health and CMV-seronegative. V is TRBV14 and J is TRBJ2-7; D gene ambiguous. Sequencing was performed on PBMCs. The DNA of the CDR3 is TGTGCCAGCAGCCAAGTAAACAACTACGAGCAGTACTTC. Translating gives CASSQVNNYEQYF.